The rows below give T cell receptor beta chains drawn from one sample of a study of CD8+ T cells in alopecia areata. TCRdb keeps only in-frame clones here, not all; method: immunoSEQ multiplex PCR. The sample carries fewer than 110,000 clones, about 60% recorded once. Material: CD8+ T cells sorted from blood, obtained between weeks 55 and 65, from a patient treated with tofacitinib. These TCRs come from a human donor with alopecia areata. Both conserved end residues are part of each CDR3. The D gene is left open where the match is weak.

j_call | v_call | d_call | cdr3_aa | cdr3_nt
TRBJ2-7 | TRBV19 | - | CASSHGTAVYEQYF | TGTGCCAGTAGTCATGGAACGGCAGTCTACGAGCAGTACTTC
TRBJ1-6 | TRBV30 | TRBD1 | CAWTGGAGGNSPLHF | TGTGCCTGGACCGGAGGGGCAGGGGGGAATTCACCCCTCCACTTT
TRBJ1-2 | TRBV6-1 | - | CASSEARGGEKYGYTF | TGTGCCAGCAGTGAAGCCAGGGGAGGGGAAAAGTATGGCTACACCTTC
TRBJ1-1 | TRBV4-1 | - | CASSQVSGQPEAFF | TGCGCCAGCAGCCAAGTGTCCGGCCAACCTGAAGCTTTCTTT
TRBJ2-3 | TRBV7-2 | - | CASSSGRDTQYF | TGTGCCAGCAGCTCCGGTAGAGATACGCAGTATTTT
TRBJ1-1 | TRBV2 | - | CASRLTGWNTEAFF | TGTGCCAGCAGGCTAACAGGGTGGAACACTGAAGCTTTCTTT
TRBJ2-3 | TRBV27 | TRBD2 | CASSLYTSEWADTQYF | TGTGCCAGCAGTTTATACACTAGCGAATGGGCAGATACGCAGTATTTT
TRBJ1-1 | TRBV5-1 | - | CASSLTGLDTEAFF | TGCGCCAGCAGCTTGACGGGTTTGGACACTGAAGCTTTCTTT
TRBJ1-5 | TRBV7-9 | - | CASSLGGFGQPQHF | TGTGCCAGCAGCTTAGGGGGCTTCGGTCAGCCCCAGCATTTT
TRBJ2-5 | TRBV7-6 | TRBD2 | CASSFGGDYQETQYF | TGTGCCAGCAGCTTTGGGGGGGACTATCAAGAGACCCAGTACTTC
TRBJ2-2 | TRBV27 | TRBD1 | CASSQGQENTGELFF | TGTGCCAGCAGCCAAGGACAGGAGAACACCGGGGAGCTGTTTTTT
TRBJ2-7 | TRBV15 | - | CATSRGYEQYF | TGTGCCACCAGCAGGGGCTACGAGCAGTACTTC
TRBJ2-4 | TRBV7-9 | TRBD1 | CASSYGDRVDIQYF | TGTGCCAGCAGCTACGGGGACAGGGTTGACATTCAGTACTTC